The 18 T cell receptor beta chains below come from one sample, sequenced in a study of identical twins. MiXCR was run by TCRdb on the 5' RACE reads, yielding one entry per CDR3 protein. This table holds 500,000 to 650,000 distinct CDR3 sequences, around 7.5% found once. Separately, the same data were catalogued under a study of yellow fever vaccine responses in identical twins.

The sample was PBMCs. The receptors derive from a woman under 30 in good health.

The sample holds many counts of this clonotype. The rearrangement uses TRBV10-3 and TRBJ2-7, with D uncertain. CDR1 is ENHRY, CDR2 SYGVKD, per germline. Trimming stripped 4 bases from V and 3 bases from J, with 10 bases between. This CDR3 has 13 amino acids. CDR3 DNA sequence: TGTGCCATCAGTGCGGGTTCTAACTACGAGCAGTACTTC. Residues: CAISAGSNYEQYF.

This CDR3 is CASSLGLAGGPLEFF. As DNA, the CDR3 is TGTGCCAGCAGTTTAGGGCTAGCGGGAGGGCCCCTGGAGTTCTTC. The chain uses TRBV27 and TRBJ2-1; TRBD2 matches at 12 bases. Germline-derived CDR1 and CDR2 are MNHEY and SMNVEV (reference sequence). The trim removed 2 bases at V and 14 bases at J, leaving 10 bases unmatched. The length of the CDR3 is 15 residues.

Many counts were recorded for this clonotype. CDR3 region: CSAFGSGNNNEQFF. CDR3 bases: TGCAGTGCCTTCGGTAGCGGGAACAACAATGAGCAGTTCTTC. This chain links TRBV20-1 with TRBJ2-1, with 8 nucleotides matching TRBD2. The CDR3 spans 14 residues. From germline, CDR1 is DFQATT and CDR2 SNEGSKA (reference sequence). V dropped 6 bases and J dropped 5; count of bases not matched to a gene: 9.

To note about this clonotype: Relative to the germline gene, one junction end is altered; a read error may explain this. The chain joins TRBV20-1 to TRBJ2-5, with 9 bases that match TRBD2. Germline V lookup: CDR1 DFQATT, CDR2 SNEGSKA (reference sequence). There are 16 residues in the CDR3. The CDR3 region is CCARGLAGSNQETQYF. The CDR3 nucleotides are TGCTGTGCTAGAGGTCTAGCGGGGTCCAACCAAGAGACCCAGTACTTC.

J is TRBJ2-1 and V is TRBV29-1, with no clear D. Germline CDR1 SQVTM, CDR2 ANQGSEA. The CDR3 contains 12 residues. Deletions cut 2 bases from V and 12 bases from J, with 14 bases between. CDR3 residues: CSVENPSGGQFF. For the CDR3, the DNA is TGCAGCGTTGAAAATCCTTCGGGTGGGCAGTTCTTC.

This clonotype came up a few times. The chain uses TRBV4-1 and TRBJ2-3; D not certain. Germline V gene sequence: CDR1 MGHRA, CDR2 YSYEKL. Trimming took 0 bases from V and 4 from J, leaving 11 bases between them. This CDR3 comprises 15 residues. This CDR3 is CASSQEWWEADTQYF. For the CDR3, the DNA is TGCGCCAGCAGCCAAGAGTGGTGGGAAGCAGATACGCAGTATTTT.

This clonotype was seen only a few times. V gene TRBV15 combines with J gene TRBJ2-3, with D possibly being TRBD2 (5 bases). Germline CDR1 and CDR2: LNHNV and YYDKDF (reference sequence). The CDR3 loop spans 12 amino acids. V lost 4 bases and J 6 bases, leaving 8 bases between the germline ends. The chain's CDR3 is CATSTRGDTQYF. For the CDR3, the DNA is TGTGCCACCAGCACCCGAGGGGATACGCAGTATTTT.

This clonotype appeared many times. The genes are TRBV3-1 and TRBJ2-1, with 8 bases fitting TRBD2. The CDR3 is 17 residues long. From germline, CDR1 is LGHDT and CDR2 YNNKEL (reference sequence). The V and J ends lost 4 bases and 7 bases, in that order; junction bases with no gene match: 15. CDR3 amino acids: CASSLPLGSGRTNEQFF. CDR3 DNA: TGTGCCAGCAGCCTTCCCCTCGGCAGCGGGAGAACGAATGAGCAGTTCTTC.

This clonotype was recorded a few times. V gene TRBV28 combines with J gene TRBJ1-3; no firm D call. Looked up from germline, CDR1 is MDHEN and CDR2 is SYDVKM. The germline V and J ends were trimmed by 6 bases and 4 bases, with 16 bases remaining between them. The CDR3 runs 15 residues. This CDR3 reads CASSSRTVAGNTIYF. CDR3 coding DNA: TGTGCCAGCAGCTCCCGGACTGTCGCAGGAAACACCATATATTTT. The full variable domain, in which reference TRBV28 and TRBJ1-3 provide the parts outside the CDR3, is DVKVTQSSRYLVKRTGEKVFLECVQDMDHENMFWYRQDPGLGLRLIYFSYDVKMKEKGDIPEGYSVSREKKERFSLILESASTNQTSMYLCASSSRTVAGNTIYFGEGSWLTVV.

This clonotype has just a few counts. The chain joins TRBV5-1 to TRBJ2-5; 11 bases fit TRBD2. CDR3 size: 16 residues. Germline CDR1 reads SGHRS; CDR2 reads YFSETQ. Losses at the gene ends were 2 bases for V and 4 bases for J; bases not matched to a gene: 7. This chain's CDR3 is CASSFSGRVLGETQYF. The CDR3 bases are TGCGCCAGCAGCTTTAGCGGGAGGGTTTTGGGAGAGACCCAGTACTTC.

This clonotype was detected ten times or more. The chain couples TRBV12-3 or TRBV12-4 to TRBJ2-1, with unresolved D. This CDR3 contains 18 residues. V was shortened by 2 bases and J by 9 bases, with 26 bases between the two germline ends. CDR3 in DNA: TGTGCCAGCAGTTTATTTCCTCTGTTCGAGTTGTCCCCCGGTGAGCAGTTCTTC. It translates to CASSLFPLFELSPGEQFF.

A few counts support this clonotype. J is TRBJ1-1 and V is TRBV10-3; 9 bases are a match to TRBD1. V lost 4 bases, J lost 9 bases, and 3 bases stayed unmatched. This CDR3 has 12 amino acids. Germline V gene lookup returns CDR1 ENHRY and CDR2 SYGVKD. The DNA of the CDR3 is TGTGCCATCAGTGGGACAGGGGCTCAAGCTTTCTTT. Protein sequence: CAISGTGAQAFF.

This clonotype has just a few counts. This rearrangement joins TRBV12-3 or TRBV12-4 to TRBJ2-6; D perhaps matches TRBD2 (5 bases). V lost 4 bases and J 4 bases, leaving 11 bases between the germline ends. The CDR3 length is 15 residues. Written as DNA, the CDR3 is TGTGCCAGCAGTTCCCGCCTAGCCGGGGCCAACGTCCTGACTTTC. The encoded protein is CASSSRLAGANVLTF.

This clonotype was detected only a few times. This chain uses TRBV12-3 or TRBV12-4 with TRBJ2-1, with TRBD1 matching 7 bases. V shed 5 bases, J shed 16 bases, and the junction held 11 bases outside the gene matches. The CDR3 has 12 amino acids. CDR3 sequence (DNA): TGTGCCAGCAGTCAACTCGACAGGGAAGGCTTCTTC. Its protein is CASSQLDREGFF.

The J gene is TRBJ2-5, the V gene TRBV19, with a possible D match to TRBD1 (6 bases). CDR1 is LNHDA, CDR2 SQIVND, per germline (reference sequence). This CDR3 comprises 14 residues. V lost 8 bases, J lost 5 bases, and 18 bases lay in between. DNA for the CDR3: TGTGCCAGTCGGCTCGCAGGGGCCGGGGAGACCCAGTACTTC. This gives the protein CASRLAGAGETQYF.

This chain connects TRBV6-1 to TRBJ2-2; tentatively, D is TRBD2 (8 bases). The germline V and J ends were trimmed by 6 bases and 4 bases, with 18 bases remaining between them. This CDR3 has 16 residues. Germline-derived CDR1 and CDR2 are MNHNS and SASEGT. Here the CDR3 reads CASRVTGAGGTGELFF. The CDR3 DNA reads as TGTGCCAGCAGGGTCACAGGGGCGGGAGGCACCGGGGAGCTGTTTTTT.

This clonotype was seen a few times. The chain couples TRBV10-3 to TRBJ1-1; D is ambiguous. Trimming pared 4 bases from V and 3 bases from J, leaving 9 bases between. Germline CDR1 is ENHRY and CDR2 is SYGVKD. The CDR3 is made up of 13 amino acids. The CDR3 loop is CAISGRMDTEAFF. The CDR3 nucleotides are TGTGCCATCAGTGGGCGCATGGACACTGAAGCTTTCTTT.

The rearrangement links TRBV12-3 or TRBV12-4 to TRBJ2-5; TRBD2 is a possible D gene (6 bases). V lost 7 bases to trimming and J lost 5 bases, with 20 bases between them. There are 15 residues in the CDR3. DNA of the CDR3: TGTGCCAGCACCACTTACCGGGCCGCGGGGGAGACCCAGTACTTC. As protein: CASTTYRAAGETQYF.